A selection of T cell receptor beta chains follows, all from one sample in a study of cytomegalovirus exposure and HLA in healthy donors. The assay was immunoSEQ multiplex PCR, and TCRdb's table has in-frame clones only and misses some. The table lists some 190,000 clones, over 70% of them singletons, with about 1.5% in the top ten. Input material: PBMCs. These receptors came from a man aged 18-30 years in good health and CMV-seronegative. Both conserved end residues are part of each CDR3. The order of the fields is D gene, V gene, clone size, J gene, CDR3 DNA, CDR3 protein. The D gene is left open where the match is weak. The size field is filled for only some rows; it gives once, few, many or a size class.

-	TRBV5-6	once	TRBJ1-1	TGTGCCAGCAGCTTGGAGACAGGTGGGAACACTGAAGCTTTCTTT	CASSLETGGNTEAFF
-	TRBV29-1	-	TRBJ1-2	TGCAGCGTTGACCCCAGGGGTGGCTATGGCTACACCTTC	CSVDPRGGYGYTF
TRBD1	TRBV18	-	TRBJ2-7	TGTGCCAGCTCACCACCGAGGGGACAGATATACGAGCAGTACTTC	CASSPPRGQIYEQYF
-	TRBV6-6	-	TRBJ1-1	TGTGCCAGCAGCATACAACCGGGAGGCGGGGGGACTGAAGCTTTCTTT	CASSIQPGGGGTEAFF
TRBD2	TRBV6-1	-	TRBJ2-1	TGTGCCAGCACCGGGACTAGCGGGGGGTACAATGAGCAGTTCTTC	CASTGTSGGYNEQFF
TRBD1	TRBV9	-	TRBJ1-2	TGTGCCAGCAGCCCCCAAATTCCCCGGGACAGGGGTGGCTATGGCTACACCTTC	CASSPQIPRDRGGYGYTF
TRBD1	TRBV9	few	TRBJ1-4	TGTGCCAGCAGCCCATCCCCCTGGACAGGGGCTGAAAAACTGTTTTTT	CASSPSPWTGAEKLFF
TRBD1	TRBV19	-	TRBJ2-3	TGTGCCAGTAGAGGGACAGGACACCAGTATTTT	CASRGTGHQYF
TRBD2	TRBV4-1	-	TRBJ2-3	TGCGCCAGCAGCCAAGATAGACGGACTAGCGGGGGCCGTACGCAGTATTTT	CASSQDRRTSGGRTQYF
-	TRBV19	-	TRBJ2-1	TGTGCCAGTAGTCTACAAACCTTTTATAGCGCCAGAAGCAATGAGCAGTTCTTC	CASSLQTFYSARSNEQFF
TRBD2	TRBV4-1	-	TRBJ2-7	TGCGCCAGCAGCCAAGCGGCGGGGGTGAACTACGAGCAGTACTTC	CASSQAAGVNYEQYF
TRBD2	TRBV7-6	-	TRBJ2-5	TGTGCCAGCAGCCCCCTAGCGGGGGCCACCGAGGAGACCCAGTACTTC	CASSPLAGATEETQYF
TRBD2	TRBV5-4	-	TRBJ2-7	TGTGCCAGCAGCCGTAGCGGGGGTGGGTACGAGCAGTACTTC	CASSRSGGGYEQYF
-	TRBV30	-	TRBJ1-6	TGTGCCTGGGCCCCAGGGTCGGATTCACCCCTCCACTTT	CAWAPGSDSPLHF
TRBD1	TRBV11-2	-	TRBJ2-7	TGTGCCAGCAGCCCCGGGGACAGGGGATTGTCCTACGAGCAGTACTTC	CASSPGDRGLSYEQYF
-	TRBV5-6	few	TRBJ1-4	TGTGCCAGCAGCGAGCCAACTAATGAAAAACTGTTTTTT	CASSEPTNEKLFF
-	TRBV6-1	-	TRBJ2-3	TGTGCCAGCATATTTAGCCCTAGCACAGATACGCAGTATTTT	CASIFSPSTDTQYF
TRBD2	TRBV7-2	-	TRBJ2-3	TGTGCCAGCAGCCCCGGGGGGACAGATACGCAGTATTTT	CASSPGGTDTQYF
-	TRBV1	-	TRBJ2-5	TGCACCAGCAGCCAAGATGAGAATGGGCTAGCGTTTGGAGAGACCCAGTACTTC	CTSSQDENGLAFGETQYF
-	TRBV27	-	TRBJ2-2	TGTGCCAGCAGTTTAAGAAACAGGAACACCGGGGAGCTGTTTTTT	CASSLRNRNTGELFF
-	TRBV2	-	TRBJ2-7	TGTGCCAGCAGTGAGAGACAGGAGTACGAGCAGTACTTC	CASSERQEYEQYF
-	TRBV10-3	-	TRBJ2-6	TGTGCCATCAGTGCCGACCCAGGGGCTGGGGCCAACGTCCTGACTTTC	CAISADPGAGANVLTF
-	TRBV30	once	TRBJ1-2	TGTGCCTGGTACAGGGTGTTGAACTATGGCTACACCTTC	CAWYRVLNYGYTF
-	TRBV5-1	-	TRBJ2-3	TGCGCCAGCAGCCTCGAGGGGGGAGGGCCAGATACGCAGTATTTT	CASSLEGGGPDTQYF
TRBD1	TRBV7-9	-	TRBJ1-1	TGTGCCAGCACCTACACAGGGGCCCTCACTGAAGCTTTCTTT	CASTYTGALTEAFF
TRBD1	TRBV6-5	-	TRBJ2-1	TGTGCCAGCAGCCTGGACAGGGGGAGATACAATGAGCAGTTCTTC	CASSLDRGRYNEQFF
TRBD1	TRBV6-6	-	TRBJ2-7	TGTGCCAGCAAAAACCAGGGGGCCTACGAGCAGTACTTC	CASKNQGAYEQYF
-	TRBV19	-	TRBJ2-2	TGTGCCAGTAGTATGGGCACGAACACCGGGGAGCTGTTTTTT	CASSMGTNTGELFF
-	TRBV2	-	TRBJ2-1	TGTGCCAGCAGTGATCCTTACTCCTACAATGAGCAGTTCTTC	CASSDPYSYNEQFF
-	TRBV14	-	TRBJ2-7	TGTGCCAGCAGCCAAGGCGTCGGGCGGGTTGAACAGTACTTC	CASSQGVGRVEQYF
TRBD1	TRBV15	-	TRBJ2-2	TGTGCCACCAGCACCTTCCCCCCGCACACAGGGGTTACCGGGGAGCTGTTTTTT	CATSTFPPHTGVTGELFF
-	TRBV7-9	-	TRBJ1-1	TGTGCCAGCAGCTTTCCGAGTCGAACTGAAGCTTTCTTT	CASSFPSRTEAFF
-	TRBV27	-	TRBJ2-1	TGTGCCAGCAGCCCAGGGGAAACGGGGAACTACAATGAGCAGTTCTTC	CASSPGETGNYNEQFF
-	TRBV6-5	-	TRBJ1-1	TGTGCCAGCAGTCCCGATGGGGGCGGCGGTGAAGCTTTCTTT	CASSPDGGGGEAFF
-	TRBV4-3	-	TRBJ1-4	TGCGCCAGCAGCCAAGAAATCGGTGAGAATGAAAAACTGTTTTTT	CASSQEIGENEKLFF
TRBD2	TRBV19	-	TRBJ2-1	TGTGCCAGTAGTAAGCCCTCCGGGACTAGCGGGAGGAATGAGCAGTTCTTC	CASSKPSGTSGRNEQFF
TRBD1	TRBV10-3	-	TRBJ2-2	TGTGCCATCAGCCAAAGGAGGGACAGGGTTAACACCGGGGAGCTGTTTTTT	CAISQRRDRVNTGELFF
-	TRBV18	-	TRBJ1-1	TGTGCCAGCTCACCTGGACAGTCTAGGAACACTGAAGCTTTCTTT	CASSPGQSRNTEAFF
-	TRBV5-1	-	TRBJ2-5	TGCGCCAGCAGCTTGACAATTGCCAGGCAAGAGACCCAGTACTTC	CASSLTIARQETQYF
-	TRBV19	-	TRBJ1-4	TGTGCCAGTAGCCGACGAGGGTCTTTTGGATCCAATGAAAAACTGTTTTTT	CASSRRGSFGSNEKLFF
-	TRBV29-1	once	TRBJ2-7	TGCAGCGTCTCCTTTCTCACAGGGTACTCCTACGAGCAGTACTTC	CSVSFLTGYSYEQYF
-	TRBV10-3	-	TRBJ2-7	TGTGCCATCAGCAGGTACCAAGGGGGCGAGCAGTACTTC	CAISRYQGGEQYF
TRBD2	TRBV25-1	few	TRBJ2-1	TGTGCCAGCATCGGGACTAGCGGGGGCAATGAGCAGTTCTTC	CASIGTSGGNEQFF
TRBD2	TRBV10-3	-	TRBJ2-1	TGTGCCATCAGTGACGCTAGCGGCAATGAGCAGTTCTTC	CAISDASGNEQFF
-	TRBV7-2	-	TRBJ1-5	TGTGCCAGCAGTCCCTGGGCAGGGGATCGGCCCCAGCATTTT	CASSPWAGDRPQHF
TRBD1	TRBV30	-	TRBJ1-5	TGTGCCTGGAGTACAAACAGGGGAAGCAATCAGCCCCAGCATTTT	CAWSTNRGSNQPQHF